The sequence of this TCR beta chain was determined in a study of T cells in Graves' hyperthyroidism and ophthalmopathy. As for the study in general: Blood was drawn when the patient was first diagnosed and still untreated. Notes on the study in general: Ophthalmopathy stood apart from stable hyperthyroidism in a 13 V-J model.

This clonotype was observed a few times. Its specificity is unknown. An end of the junction does not agree with germline; a read error may underlie this. Germline V gene lookup returns CDR1 ENHRY and CDR2 SYGVKD. The CDR3 is 14 residues long. TCR beta CDR3 region amplification was performed from RNA transcripts. The TCR CDR3 first-round RT-PCR relied on the HTBI primer set. TCRdb reprocessed the multiplex PCR reads via MiXCR and lists one record per CDR3 protein. The data contain almost 600,000 distinct CDR3 sequences, more than 11% of them singletons. The chain combines TRBV10-3 with TRBJ2-1; 8 nucleotides match TRBD2. The origin of this receptor is a woman younger than 45 with Graves' hyperthyroidism that later progressed to Graves' ophthalmopathy. Sequencing was carried out using blood. The CDR3 DNA reads TGTGCCAGCAGTAGCGGGGCCTCCTACAATGAGCAGTTCTTC. It codes for CASSSGASYNEQFF.